This TCR beta chain was sequenced in a study of graft-versus-host responses after intestinal transplantation. CDR1 and CDR2 (germline): ENHRY, SYGVKD. The CDR3 consists of 17 residues. V gave up 6 bases and J gave up 1 base; unmatched junction bases: 12. Libraries were prepared by immunoSEQ multiplex PCR; TCRdb keeps only in-frame clonotypes and omits some of them. The sample holds some 10,000 clones, just under 30% seen once. The study's findings and limits: The authors found GvH clones in recipient marrow, some appearing first in ileum or blood.

This sequence originates from a human patient who received an intestinal transplant. This specimen was alloreactive CD4+ T cells from a mixed lymphocyte reaction culture, taken before intestinal transplant. Subset meaning: CFSE-low proliferating T cells sorted from approximately 6-day pre-transplant mixed lymphocyte reaction (GvH or HvG direction). The chain employs TRBV10-3 and TRBJ2-1, with TRBD2 identical over 7 bases. The CDR3 protein is CAIRGGVGGISYNEQFF. DNA for the CDR3: TGTGCCATCAGGGGGGGGGTGGGGGGAATTTCCTACAATGAGCAGTTCTTC.